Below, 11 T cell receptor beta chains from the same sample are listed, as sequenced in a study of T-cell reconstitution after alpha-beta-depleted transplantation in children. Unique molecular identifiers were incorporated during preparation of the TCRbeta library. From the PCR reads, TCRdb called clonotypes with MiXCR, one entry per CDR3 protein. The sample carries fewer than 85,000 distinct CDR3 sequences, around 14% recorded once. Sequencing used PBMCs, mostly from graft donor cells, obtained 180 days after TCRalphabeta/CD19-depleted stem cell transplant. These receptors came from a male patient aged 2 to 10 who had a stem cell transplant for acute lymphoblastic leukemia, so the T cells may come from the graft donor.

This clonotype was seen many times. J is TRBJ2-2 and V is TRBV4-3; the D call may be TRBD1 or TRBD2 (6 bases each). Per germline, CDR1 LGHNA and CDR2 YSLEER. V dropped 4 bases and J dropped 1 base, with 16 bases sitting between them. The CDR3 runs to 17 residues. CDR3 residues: CASSRTGASGNTGELFF. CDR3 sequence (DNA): TGCGCCAGCAGCCGGACGGGGGCGTCGGGGAACACCGGGGAGCTGTTTTTT.

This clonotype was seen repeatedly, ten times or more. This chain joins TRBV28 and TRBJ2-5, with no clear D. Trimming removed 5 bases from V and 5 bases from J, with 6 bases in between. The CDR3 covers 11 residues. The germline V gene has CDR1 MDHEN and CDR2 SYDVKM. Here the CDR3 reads CASSQSETQYF. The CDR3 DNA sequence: TGTGCCAGCAGTCAGAGTGAGACCCAGTACTTC.

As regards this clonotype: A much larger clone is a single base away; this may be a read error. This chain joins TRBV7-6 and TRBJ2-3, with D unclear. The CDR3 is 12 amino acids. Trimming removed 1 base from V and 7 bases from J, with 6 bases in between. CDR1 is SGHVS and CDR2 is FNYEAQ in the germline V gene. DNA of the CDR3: TGTGCCAGCAGCTTAGTGGCATATACGCAGTATTTT. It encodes CASSLVAYTQYF.

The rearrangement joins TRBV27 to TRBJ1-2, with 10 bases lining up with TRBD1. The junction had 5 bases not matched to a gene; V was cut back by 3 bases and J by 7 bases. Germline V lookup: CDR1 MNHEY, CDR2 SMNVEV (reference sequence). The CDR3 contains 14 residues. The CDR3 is CASSFGTGDFGYTF. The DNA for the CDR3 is TGTGCCAGCAGTTTTGGGACAGGGGATTTTGGCTACACCTTC.

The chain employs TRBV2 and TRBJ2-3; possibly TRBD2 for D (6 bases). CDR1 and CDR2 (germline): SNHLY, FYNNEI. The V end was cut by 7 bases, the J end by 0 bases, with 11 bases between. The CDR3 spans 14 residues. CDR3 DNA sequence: TGTGCCAGCAAGACGGGGACTAGCACAGATACGCAGTATTTT. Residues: CASKTGTSTDTQYF.

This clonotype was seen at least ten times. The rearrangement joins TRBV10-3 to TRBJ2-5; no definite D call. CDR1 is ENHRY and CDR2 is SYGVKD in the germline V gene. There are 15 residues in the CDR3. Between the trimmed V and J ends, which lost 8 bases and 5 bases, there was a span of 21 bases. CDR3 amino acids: CAIGLMGPSRETQYF. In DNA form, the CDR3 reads TGTGCCATCGGGTTAATGGGCCCCTCGAGGGAGACCCAGTACTTC.

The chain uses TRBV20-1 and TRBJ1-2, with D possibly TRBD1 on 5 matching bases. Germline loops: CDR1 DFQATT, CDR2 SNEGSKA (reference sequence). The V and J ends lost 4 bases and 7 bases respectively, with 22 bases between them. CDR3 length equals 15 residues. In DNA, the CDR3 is TGCAGTGCTATACTCAGGGTAGTCACGGGAGGTGGCTACACCTTC. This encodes CSAILRVVTGGGYTF.

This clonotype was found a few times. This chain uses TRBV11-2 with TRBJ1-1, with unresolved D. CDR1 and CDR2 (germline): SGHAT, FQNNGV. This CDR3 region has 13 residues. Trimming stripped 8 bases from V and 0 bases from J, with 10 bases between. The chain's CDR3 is CASLNTVNTEAFF. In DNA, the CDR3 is TGTGCCAGCCTAAACACGGTGAACACTGAAGCTTTCTTT.

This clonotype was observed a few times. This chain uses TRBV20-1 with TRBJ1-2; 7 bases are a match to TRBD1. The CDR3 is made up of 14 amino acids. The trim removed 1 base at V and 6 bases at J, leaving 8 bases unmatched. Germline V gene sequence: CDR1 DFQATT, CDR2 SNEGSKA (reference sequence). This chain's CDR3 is CSARGRQGGNGYTF. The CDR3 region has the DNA TGCAGTGCTAGAGGGCGACAGGGAGGGAATGGCTACACCTTC.

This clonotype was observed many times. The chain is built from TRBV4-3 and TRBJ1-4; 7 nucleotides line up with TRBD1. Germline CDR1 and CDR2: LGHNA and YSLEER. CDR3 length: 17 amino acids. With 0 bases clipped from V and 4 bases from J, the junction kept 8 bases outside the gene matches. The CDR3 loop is CASSQDPSGGLNEKLFF. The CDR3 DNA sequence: TGCGCCAGCAGCCAAGATCCCTCAGGGGGGCTTAATGAAAAACTGTTTTTT.

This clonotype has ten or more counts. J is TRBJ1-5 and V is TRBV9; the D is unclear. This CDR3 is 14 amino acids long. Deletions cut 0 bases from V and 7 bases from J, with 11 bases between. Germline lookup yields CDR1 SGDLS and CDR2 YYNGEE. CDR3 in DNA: TGTGCCAGCAGCGTAGTCCCGCCTCGACAGCCCCAGCATTTT. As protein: CASSVVPPRQPQHF.